Following are 15 T cell receptor beta chains from one sample sequenced in a study of blood T cell repertoires in COVID-19. TCRdb keeps only in-frame clones here, not all; method: immunoSEQ multiplex PCR. The sample comprises 250,000 to 300,000 clones, over 80% of which are singletons, and 3% to 4% rests with the top ten. Sample: peripheral blood. These TCRs come from a woman aged 40-49 years with acute or convalescent COVID-19.

This clone came up many times. This chain links TRBV6-5 with TRBJ1-1, with unresolved D. The CDR3 runs 13 residues. Trimming shortened V by 0 bases and J by 5 bases, and 7 bases separated the two germline ends. Germline CDR1 reads MNHEY; CDR2 reads SVGAGI. The chain's CDR3 is CASSYSWLTEAFF. The CDR3 DNA reads as TGTGCCAGCAGTTACTCGTGGCTTACTGAAGCTTTCTTT.

The chain combines TRBV2 with TRBJ1-2; D is unresolved. The CDR3 is 11 amino acids. Germline lookup yields CDR1 SNHLY and CDR2 FYNNEI. In DNA, the CDR3 is TGTGCGAGGTTAGAAAGTTATGGCTACACCTTC. Its protein product is CARLESYGYTF. The whole variable domain, remainder taken from reference TRBV2 and TRBJ1-2, is EPEVTQTPSHQVTQMGQEVILRCVPISNHLYFYWYRQILGQKVEFLVSFYNNEISEKSEIFDDQFSVERPDGSNFTLKIRSTKLEDSAMYFCARLESYGYTFGSGTRLTVV.

The chain couples TRBV6-5 to TRBJ1-1; D is unclear. Germline CDR1 is MNHEY and CDR2 is SVGAGI. CDR3 length equals 14 residues. V lost 7 bases to trimming and J lost 5 bases, with 17 bases between them. The CDR3 coding sequence is TGTGCCAGCATCCCGTGGGAGGGAGGGACTGAAGCTTTCTTT. Protein sequence: CASIPWEGGTEAFF.

The CDR3 DNA is TGTGCCAGCAGTCAAGGACAGGGCCCGGGGGAAAAACTGTTTTTT. Translating it yields CASSQGQGPGEKLFF. The chain employs TRBV11-1 and TRBJ1-4; 8 bases match TRBD1. The CDR3 extends over 15 amino acids. Germline loops: CDR1 SGHAT, CDR2 FQDESV (reference sequence). V gave up 6 bases and J gave up 8 bases; unmatched junction bases: 11. Full variable domain (outside the CDR3, taken from reference TRBV11-1 and TRBJ1-4): EAEVAQSPRYKITEKSQAVAFWCDPISGHATLYWYRQILGQGPELLVQFQDESVVDDSQLPKDRFSAERLKGVDSTLKIQPAELGDSAMYLCASSQGQGPGEKLFFGSGTQLSVL.

As to this clone: Other DNA sequences of this sample code for an identical CDR3. The V call is TRBV7-8, the J call TRBJ1-5; D not certain. Deletions cut 2 bases from V and 4 bases from J, with 6 bases between. Germline-derived CDR1 and CDR2 are SGHVS and FQNEAQ. The CDR3 spans 13 residues. In nucleotides, the CDR3 is TGTGCCAGCAGCTTACGCGGGAATCAGCCCCAGCATTTT. It translates to CASSLRGNQPQHF. Full variable domain (rest looked up from reference TRBV7-8 and TRBJ1-5): GAGVSQSPRYKVAKRGQDVALRCDPISGHVSLFWYQQALGQGPEFLTYFQNEAQLDKSGLPSDRFFAERPEGSVSTLKIQRTQQEDSAVYLCASSLRGNQPQHFGDGTRLSIL.

Worth noting for this clone: Other DNA sequences in the same sample also yield this CDR3. The gene calls are TRBV2 and TRBJ1-1, with TRBD1 matching over 8 bases. The germline gives CDR1 SNHLY, CDR2 FYNNEI. Losses at the gene ends were 4 bases for V and 0 bases for J; bases not matched to a gene: 4. This CDR3 spans 15 amino acids. Here the CDR3 reads CASSARQGMNTEAFF. The DNA of the CDR3 is TGTGCCAGCAGTGCCCGACAGGGGATGAACACTGAAGCTTTCTTT.

This clone showed up just once. This chain uses TRBV11-1 with TRBJ2-1; 8 positions match TRBD1. This CDR3 is built from 12 residues. The J segment lost 12 bases and the V segment lost 3 bases, leaving 4 bases of the junction unmatched. Per the germline V gene, CDR1 is SGHAT and CDR2 is FQDESV (reference sequence). CDR3 loop: CASSFDRGVQFF. The CDR3 DNA reads TGTGCCAGCAGCTTTGACAGGGGAGTGCAGTTCTTC. Together with reference TRBV11-1 and TRBJ2-1, the CDR3 gives the full variable domain: EAEVAQSPRYKITEKSQAVAFWCDPISGHATLYWYRQILGQGPELLVQFQDESVVDDSQLPKDRFSAERLKGVDSTLKIQPAELGDSAMYLCASSFDRGVQFFGPGTRLTVL.

The chain combines TRBV24-1 with TRBJ2-5; 7 bases are shared with TRBD1. Germline CDR1 and CDR2: KGHDR and SFDVKD. The CDR3 is made up of 16 amino acids. V was pared by 2 bases and J by 3 bases, with 8 bases of the junction left unmatched. CDR3 nucleotide sequence: TGTGCCACCAGTGATTCCCGCCCGGGACAGAAAGAGACCCAGTACTTC. Translated: CATSDSRPGQKETQYF.

The rearrangement uses TRBV6-5 and TRBJ2-2; perhaps TRBD2 as D (6 bases). CDR1 MNHEY and CDR2 SVGAGI come from the germline V gene. The ends were cut back, 5 bases at V and 3 bases at J, with 10 bases in the middle. CDR3 length: 14 amino acids. The CDR3 is CASSPGLYTGELFF. The CDR3 DNA reads as TGTGCCAGCAGTCCGGGACTTTACACCGGGGAGCTGTTTTTT.

The genes are TRBV3-1 (or the pseudogene TRBV3-2) and TRBJ1-1; 8 bases line up with TRBD1. The CDR3 is 15 amino acids. Germline CDR1 and CDR2: LGHDT and YNNKEL (reference sequence). V gave up 4 bases and J gave up 5 bases; unmatched junction bases: 9. The DNA of the CDR3 is TGTGCCAGCAGCCGACCCAGACAGGGGATTACTGAAGCTTTCTTT. It is translated as CASSRPRQGITEAFF.

The V and J genes are TRBV24-1 and TRBJ1-2; 9 nucleotides align to TRBD1. Germline CDR1 KGHDR, CDR2 SFDVKD. Losses at the gene ends were 2 bases for V and 8 bases for J; bases not matched to a gene: 8. The CDR3 extends over 15 amino acids. The CDR3 loop reads CATSDSRTGVGGYTF. In nucleotides, the CDR3 is TGTGCCACCAGTGATTCCCGGACAGGGGTCGGCGGCTACACCTTC.

This clone was seen a handful of times. The V call is TRBV5-1, the J call TRBJ1-1; 7 bases map to TRBD1. This CDR3 has 12 residues. Germline V lookup: CDR1 SGHRS, CDR2 YFSETQ. Losses at the gene ends were 0 bases for V and 10 bases for J; bases not matched to a gene: 3. CDR3 protein: CASSLARGAAFF. As DNA, the CDR3 is TGCGCCAGCAGCTTGGCCAGGGGGGCAGCTTTCTTT.

The V gene is TRBV7-8, the J gene TRBJ1-3; TRBD1 might be the D (5 bases). The CDR3 extends over 16 amino acids. Germline V CDR1 and CDR2: SGHVS, FQNEAQ. Trimming removed 5 bases from V and 3 bases from J, with 17 bases in between. The CDR3 sequence is CASSLQGGSVGNTIYF. CDR3 DNA: TGTGCCAGCAGCCTCCAGGGAGGGAGTGTTGGAAACACCATATATTTT. Variable domain in full (rest from reference TRBV7-8 and TRBJ1-3): GAGVSQSPRYKVAKRGQDVALRCDPISGHVSLFWYQQALGQGPEFLTYFQNEAQLDKSGLPSDRFFAERPEGSVSTLKIQRTQQEDSAVYLCASSLQGGSVGNTIYFGEGSWLTVV.

This rearrangement joins TRBV19 to TRBJ2-1, with 13 bases fitting TRBD2. The CDR3 contains 17 residues. Per the germline V gene, CDR1 is LNHDA and CDR2 is SQIVND (reference sequence). With 4 bases clipped from V and 2 bases from J, the junction kept 5 bases outside the gene matches. For the CDR3, the DNA is TGTGCCAGTAGTAAAAGAGGGACTAGCGGGGCCTACAATGAGCAGTTCTTC. The encoded protein is CASSKRGTSGAYNEQFF.

The rearrangement uses TRBV29-1 and TRBJ1-2, with 10 positions matching TRBD1. V dropped 6 bases and J dropped 0; count of bases not matched to a gene: 13. This CDR3 spans 17 amino acids. The V gene's germline CDR1 is SQVTM and CDR2 ANQGSEA. Here the CDR3 DNA reads TGCAGCGTCGGTTCGACAGGGGGCGGCGGGACTAACTATGGCTACACCTTC. It encodes CSVGSTGGGGTNYGYTF.